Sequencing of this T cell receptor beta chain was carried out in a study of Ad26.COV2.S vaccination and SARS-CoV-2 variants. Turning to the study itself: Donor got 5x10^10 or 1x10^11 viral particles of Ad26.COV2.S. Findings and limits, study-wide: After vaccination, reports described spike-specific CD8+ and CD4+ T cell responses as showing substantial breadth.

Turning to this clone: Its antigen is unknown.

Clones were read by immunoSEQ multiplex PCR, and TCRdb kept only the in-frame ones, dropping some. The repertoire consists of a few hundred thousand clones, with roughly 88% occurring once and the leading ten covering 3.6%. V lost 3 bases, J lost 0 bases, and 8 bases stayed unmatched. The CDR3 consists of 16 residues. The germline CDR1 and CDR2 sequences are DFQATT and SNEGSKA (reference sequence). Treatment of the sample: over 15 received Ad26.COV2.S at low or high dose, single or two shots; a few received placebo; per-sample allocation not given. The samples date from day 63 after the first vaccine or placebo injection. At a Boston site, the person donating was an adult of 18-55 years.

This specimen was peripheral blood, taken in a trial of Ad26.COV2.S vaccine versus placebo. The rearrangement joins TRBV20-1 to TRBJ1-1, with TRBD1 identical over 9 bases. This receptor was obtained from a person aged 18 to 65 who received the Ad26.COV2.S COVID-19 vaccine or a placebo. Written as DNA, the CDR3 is TGCAGTGCTAGTCCCGGGACAGGGAACATGAACACTGAAGCTTTCTTT. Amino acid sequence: CSASPGTGNMNTEAFF.